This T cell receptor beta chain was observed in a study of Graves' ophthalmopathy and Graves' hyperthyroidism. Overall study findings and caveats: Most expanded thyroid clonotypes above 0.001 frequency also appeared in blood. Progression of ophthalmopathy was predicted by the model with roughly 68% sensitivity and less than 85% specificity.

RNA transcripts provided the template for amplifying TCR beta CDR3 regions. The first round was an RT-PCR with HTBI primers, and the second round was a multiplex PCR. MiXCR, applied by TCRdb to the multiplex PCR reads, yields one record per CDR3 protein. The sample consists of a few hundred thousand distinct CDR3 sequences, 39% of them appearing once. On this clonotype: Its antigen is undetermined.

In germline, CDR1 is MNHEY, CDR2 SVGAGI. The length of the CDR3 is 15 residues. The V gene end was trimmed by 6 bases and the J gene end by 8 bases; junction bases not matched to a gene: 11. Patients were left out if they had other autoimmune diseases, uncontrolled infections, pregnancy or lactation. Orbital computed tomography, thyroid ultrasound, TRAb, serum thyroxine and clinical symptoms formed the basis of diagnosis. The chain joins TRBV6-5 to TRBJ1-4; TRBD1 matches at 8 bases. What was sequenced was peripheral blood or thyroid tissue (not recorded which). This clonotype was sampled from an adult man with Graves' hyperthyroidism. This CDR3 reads CASRPNRGGLEKLFF. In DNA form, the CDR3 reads TGTGCCAGCAGGCCCAACAGGGGGGGCTTGGAAAAACTGTTTTTT.